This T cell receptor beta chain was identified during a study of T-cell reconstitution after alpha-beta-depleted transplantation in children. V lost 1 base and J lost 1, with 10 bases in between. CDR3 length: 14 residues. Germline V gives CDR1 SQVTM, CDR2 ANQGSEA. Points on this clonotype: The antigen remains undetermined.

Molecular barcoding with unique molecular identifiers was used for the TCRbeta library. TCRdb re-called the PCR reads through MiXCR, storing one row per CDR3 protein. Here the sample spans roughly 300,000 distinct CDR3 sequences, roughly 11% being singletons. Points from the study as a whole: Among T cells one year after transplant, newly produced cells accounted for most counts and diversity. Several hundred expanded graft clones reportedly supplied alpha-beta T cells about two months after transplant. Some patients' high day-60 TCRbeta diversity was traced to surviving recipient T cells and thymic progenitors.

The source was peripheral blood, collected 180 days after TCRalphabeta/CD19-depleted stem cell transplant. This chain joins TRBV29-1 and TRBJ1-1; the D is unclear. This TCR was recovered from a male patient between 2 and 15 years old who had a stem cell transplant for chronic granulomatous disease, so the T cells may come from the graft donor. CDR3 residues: CSVEGRLKNTEAFF. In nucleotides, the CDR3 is TGCAGCGTTGAAGGACGGCTCAAGAACACTGAAGCTTTCTTT.